This T cell receptor (beta chain) derives from a study of CD8+ T cells in alopecia areata. Extraction and reverse transcription of RNA yielded cDNA as the sequencing template. TCRdb's table, derived via immunoSEQ multiplex PCR, lists solely in-frame clones and lacks some. This sample has roughly 200,000 clones, with around 63% found just once. The CDR3 is 11 amino acids. Trimming cost V 2 bases and J 8 bases, with 9 bases left between them. Germline values: CDR1 GTSNPN, CDR2 SVGIG (reference sequence). This sequence originates from a human donor with alopecia areata. The chain links TRBV30 to TRBJ1-2; the D gene is possibly TRBD1 (5 bases). This specimen consisted of CD4+ T cells sorted from blood, obtained at week 0. As DNA, the CDR3 is TGTGCCTGGAGTAACGGGGGAGGCTACACCTTC. Its protein is CAWSNGGGYTF.